Here is one T cell receptor beta chain with its context. This entry comes from a study of beta chain features in type 1 diabetes. TCRB transcripts that were expressed got sequenced, as all of the isolated RNA had been reverse transcribed. Naive, central memory and regulatory T cell samples came to a mean of around 3.5 million reads. The protocol was immunoSEQ multiplex PCR, while the TCRdb copy is restricted to in-frame clones and leaves out a portion. The profile shows 850,000 to 900,000 clones, 15% to 20% of them singletons. The CDR3 is made up of 15 amino acids. Deletions cut 7 bases from V and 4 bases from J, with 19 bases between. Looked up from germline, CDR1 is SQVTM and CDR2 is ANQGSEA.

The clonotype comes from a woman under 30 in good health. J is TRBJ2-2 and V is TRBV29-1; tentative D call: TRBD2 (6 bases). Sample: naive CD4+ T cells from blood. In DNA form, the CDR3 reads TGCAGCGCTGGCACCTGGCGGGAATTCACCGGGGAGCTGTTTTTT. Translating gives CSAGTWREFTGELFF.